These 23 T cell receptor beta chains share one sample of origin, sequenced in a study of shared clonotypes between healthy human individuals. TCRdb's copy holds only in-frame clones and misses some; the assay was immunoSEQ multiplex PCR. The sample has a few million clones, around 95% seen once. Naive CD8 isolation took CD45RO-negative cells positively selected for CCR7 and excluded terminally differentiated effector memory CD45RA+ cells. The specimen sequenced was naive CD8+ T cells from PBMCs. The source of these receptors is a man younger than 30 in good health. Some clones in this sample may be carry-over from other donors' samples.

The chain has TRBV7-9 and TRBJ2-7, with 12 bases fitting TRBD1. This CDR3 comprises 16 residues. The V and J ends lost 3 bases and 3 bases, in that order; junction bases with no gene match: 6. Germline lookup yields CDR1 SEHNR and CDR2 FQNEAQ (reference sequence). The CDR3 reads CASSFRRDRGHYEQYF. CDR3 sequence (DNA): TGTGCCAGCAGCTTTCGCCGGGACAGGGGGCACTACGAGCAGTACTTC.

The genes are TRBV15 and TRBJ2-1, with D unclear. This CDR3 region has 13 residues. The germline V and J ends were trimmed by 8 bases and 5 bases, with 13 bases remaining between them. Germline CDR1 reads LNHNV; CDR2 reads YYDKDF (reference sequence). CDR3 loop: CATSSDANNEQFF. The CDR3 bases are TGTGCCACCTCCTCCGACGCCAACAATGAGCAGTTCTTC.

This rearrangement joins TRBV7-9 to TRBJ2-5, with D perhaps being TRBD1 or TRBD2 (5 bases each). V lost 5 bases and J 1 base, leaving 17 bases between the germline ends. The germline V gene has CDR1 SEHNR and CDR2 FQNEAQ (reference sequence). This CDR3 comprises 16 residues. CDR3 in amino acids: CASSTLRDGIQETQYF. CDR3 sequence (DNA): TGTGCCAGCAGCACGCTCCGGGACGGAATCCAAGAGACCCAGTACTTC.

The chain recombines TRBV4-1 with TRBJ1-5; D perhaps matches TRBD1 (5 bases). The germline V gene encodes CDR1 MGHRA and CDR2 YSYEKL. The V and J ends lost 1 base and 1 base respectively, with 8 bases between them. The CDR3 runs 15 residues. This CDR3 is CASSQGGLSNQPQHF. The CDR3 nucleotides are TGCGCCAGCAGCCAAGGGGGGTTAAGCAATCAGCCCCAGCATTTT.

This rearrangement joins TRBV28 to TRBJ2-1, with 7 bases aligning to TRBD2. The CDR3 extends over 13 amino acids. V shed 7 bases and J 6 bases; nucleotides not matched to a gene: 6. In germline, CDR1 is MDHEN, CDR2 SYDVKM. CDR3 nucleotide sequence: TGTGCCAGCATGAAACCGGGGGGCAATGAGCAGTTCTTC. Its protein product is CASMKPGGNEQFF.

This chain uses TRBV4-3 with TRBJ2-5, with 10 bases that match TRBD2. The CDR3 is 18 amino acids. V was pared by 0 bases and J by 4 bases, with 11 bases of the junction left unmatched. Germline assignment: CDR1 LGHNA and CDR2 YSLEER. CDR3 region: CASSQDLAGASMAETQYF. The CDR3, as DNA: TGCGCCAGCAGCCAAGACCTAGCGGGAGCCTCCATGGCAGAGACCCAGTACTTC.

V is TRBV27 and J is TRBJ2-1, with D possibly being TRBD1 or TRBD2 (6 bases each). CDR1 and CDR2 (germline): MNHEY, SMNVEV (reference sequence). This CDR3 is 14 amino acids long. Trimming took 2 bases from V and 9 from J, leaving 14 bases between them. CDR3 coding DNA: TGTGCCAGCAGTTTAAGGGGGGCGCATATTGAGCAGTTCTTC. It specifies CASSLRGAHIEQFF.

J is TRBJ2-1 and V is TRBV27; D may be TRBD1 or TRBD2 (5 bases each). With 6 bases removed from V and 0 bases from J, the gap between germline ends came to 12 bases. This CDR3 is built from 15 residues. CDR1 and CDR2 from the germline V gene are MNHEY and SMNVEV (reference sequence). The CDR3 loop is CASRTGPSSYNEQFF. The DNA of the CDR3 is TGTGCCAGCAGGACGGGACCGAGCTCCTACAATGAGCAGTTCTTC.

The chain employs TRBV10-3 and TRBJ2-2; TRBD1 matches at 8 bases. The length of the CDR3 is 17 residues. V trimming: 4 bases; J trimming: 1 base; junction bases outside the gene matches: 8. The germline V gene has CDR1 ENHRY and CDR2 SYGVKD. The CDR3, as DNA: TGTGCCATCAGTGTTTTGACAGGGGTCATGAACACCGGGGAGCTGTTTTTT. Protein sequence: CAISVLTGVMNTGELFF.

V usage is TRBV29-1 and J usage is TRBJ2-5; the D is unclear. Germline V gene lookup returns CDR1 SQVTM and CDR2 ANQGSEA. Deletions cut 6 bases from V and 0 bases from J, with 14 bases between. The CDR3 has 14 residues. CDR3 nucleotides: TGCAGCGTCACTGTACAGAGAAACCAAGAGACCCAGTACTTC. Translating gives CSVTVQRNQETQYF.

The chain uses TRBV7-9 and TRBJ2-5, with 8 bases fitting TRBD1. V trimming: 11 bases; J trimming: 5 bases; junction bases outside the gene matches: 7. Germline CDR1 and CDR2: SEHNR and FQNEAQ (reference sequence). This CDR3 has 12 amino acids. CDR3 nucleotides: TGTGCCGGGGGGACAGGCCTGGAGACCCAGTACTTC. Translation gives CAGGTGLETQYF.

A remark on this clone: Different DNA sequences within this sample yield the same CDR3. The chain uses TRBV28 and TRBJ2-7; 8 nucleotides match TRBD1. CDR1 and CDR2 from the germline V gene are MDHEN and SYDVKM. Unmatched junction bases numbered 4, after V lost 6 bases and J lost 0 bases. The CDR3 covers 14 residues. The CDR3 DNA reads TGTGCCAGCAGAAGGACAGGGAGCTCCTACGAGCAGTACTTC. It codes for CASRRTGSSYEQYF.

The rearrangement links TRBV5-8 to TRBJ2-1; D is perhaps TRBD2 (6 bases). CDR3 length: 16 amino acids. The germline V gene encodes CDR1 SGHTS and CDR2 YDEGEE. The V end lost 0 bases, the J end lost 4 bases, and 14 bases lay between the germline ends. This chain's CDR3 is CASSLVPGGLYNEQFF. CDR3 nucleotide sequence: TGTGCCAGCAGCTTGGTACCCGGGGGATTATACAATGAGCAGTTCTTC.

The J gene is TRBJ2-7, the V gene TRBV7-2; TRBD2 might be the D (6 bases). Trimming left V 2 bases short and J 4 bases short, with 12 bases between. From germline, CDR1 is SGHTA and CDR2 FQGNSA. The CDR3 consists of 14 residues. The CDR3 is CASSLLGGVYEQYF. DNA of the CDR3: TGTGCCAGCAGCTTACTGGGGGGAGTGTACGAGCAGTACTTC. Variable domain in full (rest from reference TRBV7-2 and TRBJ2-7): GAGVSQSPSNKVTEKGKDVELRCDPISGHTALYWYRQSLGQGLEFLIYFQGNSAPDKSGLPSDRFSAERTGGSVSTLTIQRTQQEDSAVYLCASSLLGGVYEQYFGPGTRLTVT.

In its sample, this clone was seen a few times. The sample carries other DNA sequences with the same CDR3. The chain joins TRBV7-9 to TRBJ1-1, with unresolved D. V lost 5 bases, J lost 4 bases, and 8 bases lay in between. In germline, CDR1 is SEHNR, CDR2 FQNEAQ (reference sequence). CDR3 length: 12 residues. This CDR3 is CASSPGSTEAFF. The CDR3 DNA sequence: TGTGCCAGCAGCCCTGGGAGCACTGAAGCTTTCTTT.

This rearrangement joins TRBV9 to TRBJ1-2; D unclear. Germline V gene lookup returns CDR1 SGDLS and CDR2 YYNGEE. The CDR3 contains 12 residues. The V end was cut by 3 bases, the J end by 8 bases, with 11 bases between. Here the CDR3 DNA reads TGTGCCAGCAGCGGCCAGGTGGAGGGCTACACCTTC. This sequence encodes CASSGQVEGYTF.

The V gene is TRBV4-2, the J gene TRBJ2-6; D may be TRBD1 (6 bases). The CDR3 has 21 amino acids. Germline V gene lookup returns CDR1 LGHNA and CDR2 YNFKEQ. The V end was cut by 4 bases, the J end by 0 bases, with 25 bases between. The CDR3 DNA reads as TGTGCCAGCAGCCCTCACATTAGGGGGTTGGGGCATGACTCTGGGGCCAACGTCCTGACTTTC. It encodes CASSPHIRGLGHDSGANVLTF.

The V gene is TRBV7-3, the J gene TRBJ2-2, with D possibly being TRBD1 or TRBD2 (5 bases each). The germline CDR1 and CDR2 sequences are SGHTA and FQGTGA. The CDR3 covers 18 residues. Trimming cost V 1 base and J 2 bases, with 17 bases left between them. CDR3 in amino acids: CASSLRVGDDINTGELFF. The DNA of the CDR3 is TGTGCCAGCAGCTTAAGGGTAGGGGACGATATTAACACCGGGGAGCTGTTTTTT.

Worth noting for this clone: The junction departs from the called germline gene at one end, perhaps through a read error. This chain uses TRBV10-3 with TRBJ2-1, with a tentative D call TRBD1 (5 bases). The CDR3 runs 11 residues. Per the germline V gene, CDR1 is ENHRY and CDR2 is SYGVKD. The DNA for the CDR3 is TGTGCCATCAACCCCTTGGGGCACTGGGTCTTC. Protein: CAINPLGHWVF.

The CDR3 spells CAISPGTAPYEQYF. CDR3 DNA: TGTGCCATCAGTCCTGGGACTGCCCCCTACGAGCAGTACTTC. This rearrangement joins TRBV10-3 to TRBJ2-7; tentative D call: TRBD2 (6 bases). Germline lookup yields CDR1 ENHRY and CDR2 SYGVKD. CDR3 length: 14 residues. Deletions cut 5 bases from V and 2 bases from J, with 13 bases between.

V is TRBV6-5 and J is TRBJ2-1; D perhaps matches TRBD2 (6 bases). Germline V CDR1 and CDR2: MNHEY, SVGAGI. Deletions cut 1 base from V and 9 bases from J, with 7 bases between. The CDR3 covers 12 residues. The CDR3: CASSYLGGEQFF. CDR3 bases: TGTGCCAGCAGTTACTTGGGGGGTGAGCAGTTCTTC.

V gene TRBV5-6 combines with J gene TRBJ2-7, with D perhaps matching TRBD2 (6 bases). V lost 0 bases, J lost 4 bases, and 17 bases lay in between. The CDR3 runs to 16 residues. Per the germline V gene, CDR1 is SGHDT and CDR2 is YYEEEE. CDR3 coding DNA: TGTGCCAGCAGCTTGGCCTTTTTCGGGAGTAAGTACGAGCAGTACTTC. Protein sequence: CASSLAFFGSKYEQYF. Using reference TRBV5-6 and TRBJ2-7 for the parts outside the CDR3, the full variable domain is DAGVTQSPTHLIKTRGQQVTLRCSPKSGHDTVSWYQQALGQGPQFIFQYYEEEERQRGNFPDRFSGHQFPNYSSELNVNALLLGDSALYLCASSLAFFGSKYEQYFGPGTRLTVT.

The V and J genes are TRBV11-2 and TRBJ2-2; 8 bases fit TRBD2. Germline CDR1 is SGHAT and CDR2 is FQNNGV. This CDR3 region has 16 residues. The J segment lost 6 bases and the V segment lost 3 bases, leaving 9 bases of the junction unmatched. CDR3 in DNA: TGTGCCAGCAGCTTCTTGGTAGCGGGATTGGCCGGGGAGCTGTTTTTT. Translating it yields CASSFLVAGLAGELFF. Looking up the rest from reference TRBV11-2 and TRBJ2-2 gives the full variable domain: EAGVAQSPRYKIIEKRQSVAFWCNPISGHATLYWYQQILGQGPKLLIQFQNNGVVDDSQLPKDRFSAERLKGVDSTLKIQPAKLEDSAVYLCASSFLVAGLAGELFFGEGSRLTVL.